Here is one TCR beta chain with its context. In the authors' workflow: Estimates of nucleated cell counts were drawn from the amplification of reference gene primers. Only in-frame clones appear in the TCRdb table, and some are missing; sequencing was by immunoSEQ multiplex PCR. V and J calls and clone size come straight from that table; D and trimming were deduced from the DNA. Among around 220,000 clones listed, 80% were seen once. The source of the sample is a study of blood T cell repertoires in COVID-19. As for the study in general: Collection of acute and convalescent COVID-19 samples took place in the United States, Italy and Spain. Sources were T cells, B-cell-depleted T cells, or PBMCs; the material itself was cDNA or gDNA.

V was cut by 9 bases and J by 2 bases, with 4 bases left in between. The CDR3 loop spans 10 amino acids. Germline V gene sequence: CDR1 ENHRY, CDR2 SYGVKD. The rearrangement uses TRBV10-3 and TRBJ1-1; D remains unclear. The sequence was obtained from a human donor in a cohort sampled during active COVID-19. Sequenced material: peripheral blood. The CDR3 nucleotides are TGTGCCATAAGCAACACTGAAGCTTTCTTT. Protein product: CAISNTEAFF.